This T cell receptor (beta chain) was retrieved from a study of T cells in women clearing cervical HPV infection. Overall study context: Case blood was drawn a median about 160 days after lesion detection. Regarding the study as a whole: CIN3+ cases had significantly higher TCR richness than controls; evenness did not differ. Cases and controls were distinguished at AUC around 0.8 by richness and V genes.

TCRdb's copy holds only in-frame clones and misses some; the assay was immunoSEQ multiplex PCR. Here the sample table reports some 20,000 clones. With respect to this clone: Its antigen is as yet unknown.

The sequenced sample consisted of blood buffy coat. This TCR derives from a woman between 18 and 70 years old with a cervical HPV16 infection that either progressed to CIN3+ or cleared (not recorded which).

CDR3 DNA (partial): TGCAGTGCTAAAAGCGGGGGGGCAGAAGAGACC. Protein: CSAKSGGAEET. The complete CDR3 sequence is CSAKSGGAEETQYF. This chain joins TRBV20-1 and TRBJ2-5; TRBD2 agrees at 10 bases. The read is 3 residues too short to cover the CDR3 end, so that end is filled in from the germline J gene. Trimming took 4 bases from V and 3 from J; bases not matched to a gene: 5. This CDR3 has 14 amino acids. In germline, CDR1 is DFQATT, CDR2 SNEGSKA (reference sequence).